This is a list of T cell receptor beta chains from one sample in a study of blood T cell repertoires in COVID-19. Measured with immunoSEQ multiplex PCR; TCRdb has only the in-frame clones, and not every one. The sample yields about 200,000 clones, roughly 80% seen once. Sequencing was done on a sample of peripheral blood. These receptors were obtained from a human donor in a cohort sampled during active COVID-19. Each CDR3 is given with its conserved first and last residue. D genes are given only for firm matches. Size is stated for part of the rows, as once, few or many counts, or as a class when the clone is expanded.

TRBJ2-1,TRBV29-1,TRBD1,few,TGCAGCGTTGGGGACAGGCTCTCCTACAATGAGCAGTTCTTC,CSVGDRLSYNEQFF
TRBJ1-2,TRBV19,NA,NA,TGTGCCAGTCCGAGGCCAGGGTGTCCAAATCAAAGGTGTCAGTTCCGGTCAGGCTACACCTTC,CASPRPGCPNQRCQFRSGYTF
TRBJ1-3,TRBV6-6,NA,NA,TGTGCCAGCAGTTACTCGAATGGAGGGTTTGGAAACACCATATATTTT,CASSYSNGGFGNTIYF
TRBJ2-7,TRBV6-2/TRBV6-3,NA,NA,TGTGCCAGCAGTTACCCGGTCTACGAGCAGTACTTC,CASSYPVYEQYF
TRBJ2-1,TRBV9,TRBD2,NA,TGTGCCAGCAGCGATCATAGGACTAGCGGGAGTAGGTCCTACAATGAGCAGTTCTTC,CASSDHRTSGSRSYNEQFF
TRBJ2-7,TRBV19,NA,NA,TGTGCCAGTAGTATAAGGGGGGGCCGATACGAGCAGTACTTC,CASSIRGGRYEQYF
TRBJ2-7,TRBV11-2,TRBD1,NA,TGTGCCAGCAGCCTCCCTTCACACGGACAGGGGGCCTACGAGCAGTACTTC,CASSLPSHGQGAYEQYF
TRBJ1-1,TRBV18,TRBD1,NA,TGTGCCAGCTCTCCCGACAGGGGCTCTGAAGCTTTCTTT,CASSPDRGSEAFF
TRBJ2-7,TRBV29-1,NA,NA,TGCAGCGTTGGGCATCCCTACGAGCAGTACTTC,CSVGHPYEQYF
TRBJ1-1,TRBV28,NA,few,TGTGCCAGCAGATACCGACAGAACACTGAAGCTTTCTTT,CASRYRQNTEAFF
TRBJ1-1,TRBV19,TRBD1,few,TGTGCCAGTAAAGGAGGGACAGGAGCAGGCACTGAAGCTTTCTTT,CASKGGTGAGTEAFF
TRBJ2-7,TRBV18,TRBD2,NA,TGTGCCAGCTCATCGGCTAGCGGGGTATCCTACGAGCAGTACTTC,CASSSASGVSYEQYF
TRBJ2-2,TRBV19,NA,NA,TGTGCCAGTAGTAAATACTCGGGACATACCACCGGGGAGCTGTTTTTT,CASSKYSGHTTGELFF
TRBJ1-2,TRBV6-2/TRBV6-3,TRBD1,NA,TGTGCCAGCAGTGACGACCGGGACAGACCGCATGGCTACACCTTC,CASSDDRDRPHGYTF
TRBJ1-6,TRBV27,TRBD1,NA,TGTGCCAGCAGTTTAAACAGGGGGCAGGGATCACCCCTCCACTTT,CASSLNRGQGSPLHF
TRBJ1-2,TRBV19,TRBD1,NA,TGTGCCAGTAGTATGGGGACAGGAGATCTTCCTAACTATGGCTACACCTTC,CASSMGTGDLPNYGYTF
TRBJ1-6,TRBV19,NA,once,TGTGCCAGTAGTATGCGGCTGGCGGCAGCAAGCTCCTATAATTCACCCCTCCACTTT,CASSMRLAAASSYNSPLHF
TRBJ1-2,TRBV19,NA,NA,TGTGCCAGTAGTATGGACTTGGAAAACTATGGCTACACCTTC,CASSMDLENYGYTF
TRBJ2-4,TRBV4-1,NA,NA,TGCGCCAGCAGCCAAGACAGGAAAAACATTCAGTACTTC,CASSQDRKNIQYF
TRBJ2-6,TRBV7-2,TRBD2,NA,TGTGCCAGCAGCTTGCAGTCTAGCGGAATCTCTGGGGCCAACGTCCTGACTTTC,CASSLQSSGISGANVLTF
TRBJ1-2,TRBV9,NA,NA,TGTGCCAGCAGCCCTGGGGTAGGGGCTAATGGCTACACCTTC,CASSPGVGANGYTF
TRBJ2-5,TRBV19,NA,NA,TGTGCCAGTAGTCCTTGGACAGAGCAAGAGACCCAGTACTTC,CASSPWTEQETQYF
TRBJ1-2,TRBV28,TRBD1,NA,TGTGCCAGCAGCCGGACAGGGGGGAATTATGGCTACACCTTC,CASSRTGGNYGYTF